This TCR beta chain was captured in a study of metastatic and nonmetastatic thyroid tumors. Study summary: Comparison of repertoires was carried out across blood and tumor or nodule tissue from malignant and benign thyroid patients. Points from the study as a whole: Reportedly, malignant thyroid tumors had significantly higher TCR beta diversity than benign nodules, in blood and tumor.

CDR3 size: 16 residues. The germline V gene has CDR1 SGDLS and CDR2 YYNGEE. The ends were cut back, 10 bases at V and 2 bases at J, with 23 bases in the middle. Thyroid surgery had not been preceded by any treatment in any patient. This clone has at least ten counts. The antigen remains unidentified. In the original analysis: Built for papillary thyroid cancer, a distant-metastasis classifier drew on CDR3 differences across clinicopathological groups. TCRdb recomputed clones from the PCR reads via MiXCR. These V and J calls rely on TCRdb rather than the paper's analysis. This sample has 15,000 to 20,000 clones, with roughly a quarter found just once.

Sequences were obtained from adjacent normal tissue. This rearrangement joins TRBV9 to TRBJ2-3; TRBD2 is a possible D gene (6 bases). The sequence was collected from a female donor with papillary thyroid cancer or a benign thyroid nodule (not recorded which). Some clones in this sample may be carry-over from other donors' samples. As DNA, the CDR3 is TGTGCCTCTAGCAGGACCCGGGACTCCGTCACAGATACGCAGTATTTT. Residues: CASSRTRDSVTDTQYF.